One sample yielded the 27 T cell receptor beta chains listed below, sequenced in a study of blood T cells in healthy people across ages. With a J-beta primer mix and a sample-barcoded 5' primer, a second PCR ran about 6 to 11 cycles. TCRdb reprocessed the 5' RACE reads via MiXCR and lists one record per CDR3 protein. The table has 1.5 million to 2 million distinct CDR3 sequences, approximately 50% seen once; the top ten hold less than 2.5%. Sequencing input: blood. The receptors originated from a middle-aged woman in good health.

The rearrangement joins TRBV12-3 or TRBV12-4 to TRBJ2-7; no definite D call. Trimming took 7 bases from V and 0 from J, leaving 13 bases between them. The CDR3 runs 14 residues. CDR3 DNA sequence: TGTGCCAGCAAGGTAGGGCTACTCTCCTACGAGCAGTACTTC. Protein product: CASKVGLLSYEQYF.

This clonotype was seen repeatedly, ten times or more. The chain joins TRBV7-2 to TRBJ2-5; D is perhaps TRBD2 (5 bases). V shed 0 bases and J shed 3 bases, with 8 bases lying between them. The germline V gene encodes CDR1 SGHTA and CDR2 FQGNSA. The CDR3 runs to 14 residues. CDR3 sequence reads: CASSLAAGKETQYF. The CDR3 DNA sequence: TGTGCCAGCAGCTTAGCGGCCGGGAAAGAGACCCAGTACTTC. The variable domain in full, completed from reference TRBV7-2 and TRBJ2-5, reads GAGVSQSPSNKVTEKGKDVELRCDPISGHTALYWYRQSLGQGLEFLIYFQGNSAPDKSGLPSDRFSAERTGGSVSTLTIQRTQQEDSAVYLCASSLAAGKETQYFGPGTRLLVL.

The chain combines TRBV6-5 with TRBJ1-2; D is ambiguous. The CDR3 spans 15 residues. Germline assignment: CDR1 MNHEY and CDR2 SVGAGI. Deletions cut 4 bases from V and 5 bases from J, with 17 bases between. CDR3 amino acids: CASSSPRVLEYGYTF. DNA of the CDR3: TGTGCCAGCAGTTCACCTCGGGTTCTCGAATATGGCTACACCTTC.

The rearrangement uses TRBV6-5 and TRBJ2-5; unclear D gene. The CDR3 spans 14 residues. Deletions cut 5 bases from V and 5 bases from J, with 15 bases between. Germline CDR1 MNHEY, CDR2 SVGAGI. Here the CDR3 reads CASSAQESRETQYF. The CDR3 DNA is TGTGCCAGCAGTGCTCAGGAATCGCGCGAGACCCAGTACTTC.

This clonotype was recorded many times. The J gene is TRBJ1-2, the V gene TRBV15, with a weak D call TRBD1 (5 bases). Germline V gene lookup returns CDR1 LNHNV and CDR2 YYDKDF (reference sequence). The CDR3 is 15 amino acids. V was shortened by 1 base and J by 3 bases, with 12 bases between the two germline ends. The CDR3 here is CATSRGGLGDYGYTF. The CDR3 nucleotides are TGTGCCACCAGCAGAGGAGGATTAGGGGACTATGGCTACACCTTC.

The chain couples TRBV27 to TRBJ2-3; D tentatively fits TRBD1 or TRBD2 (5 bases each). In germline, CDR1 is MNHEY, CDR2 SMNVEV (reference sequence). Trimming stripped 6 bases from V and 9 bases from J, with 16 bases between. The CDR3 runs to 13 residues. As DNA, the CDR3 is TGTGCCAGCAGCCACACCCAGGGAGACACGCAGTATTTT. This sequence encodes CASSHTQGDTQYF.

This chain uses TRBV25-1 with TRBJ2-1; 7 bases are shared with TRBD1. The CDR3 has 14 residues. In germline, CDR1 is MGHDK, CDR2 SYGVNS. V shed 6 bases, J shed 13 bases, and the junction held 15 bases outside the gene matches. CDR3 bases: TGTGCCAGCAGCCCCGGACAGGACCGCAGGGAACAGTTCTTC. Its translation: CASSPGQDRREQFF.

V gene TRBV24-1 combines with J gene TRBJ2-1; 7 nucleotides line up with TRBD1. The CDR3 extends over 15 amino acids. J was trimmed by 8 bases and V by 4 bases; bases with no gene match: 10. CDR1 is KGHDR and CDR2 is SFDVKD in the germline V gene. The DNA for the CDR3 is TGTGCCACCAGTGACAGGGGGACAATATCTGATGAGCAGTTCTTC. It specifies CATSDRGTISDEQFF.

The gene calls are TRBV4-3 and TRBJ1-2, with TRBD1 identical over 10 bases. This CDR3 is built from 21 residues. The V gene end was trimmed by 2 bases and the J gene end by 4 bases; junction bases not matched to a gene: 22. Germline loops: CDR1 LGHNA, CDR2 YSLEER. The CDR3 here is CASSQTEDQETGGPALYGYTF. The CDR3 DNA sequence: TGCGCCAGCAGCCAAACCGAAGATCAAGAGACAGGGGGCCCGGCTCTCTATGGCTACACCTTC.

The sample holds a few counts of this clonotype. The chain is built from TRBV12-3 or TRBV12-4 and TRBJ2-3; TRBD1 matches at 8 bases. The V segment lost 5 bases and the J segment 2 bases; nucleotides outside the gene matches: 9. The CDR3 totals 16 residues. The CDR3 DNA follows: TGTGCCAGCAGTCGGACAGGGATGAGGACCACAGATACGCAGTATTTT. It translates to CASSRTGMRTTDTQYF.

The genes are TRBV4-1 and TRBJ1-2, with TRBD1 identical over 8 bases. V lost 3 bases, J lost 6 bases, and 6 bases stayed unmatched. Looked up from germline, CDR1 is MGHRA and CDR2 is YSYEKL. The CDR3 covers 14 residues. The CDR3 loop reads CASSHPGQENGYTF. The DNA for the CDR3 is TGCGCCAGCAGCCATCCGGGACAGGAGAATGGCTACACCTTC.

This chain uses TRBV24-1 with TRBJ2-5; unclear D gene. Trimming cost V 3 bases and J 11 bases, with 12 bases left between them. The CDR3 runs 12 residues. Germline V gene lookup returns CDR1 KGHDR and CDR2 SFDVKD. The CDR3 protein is CATSDGWSEQYF. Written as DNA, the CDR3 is TGTGCCACCAGTGATGGGTGGAGTGAGCAGTACTTC.

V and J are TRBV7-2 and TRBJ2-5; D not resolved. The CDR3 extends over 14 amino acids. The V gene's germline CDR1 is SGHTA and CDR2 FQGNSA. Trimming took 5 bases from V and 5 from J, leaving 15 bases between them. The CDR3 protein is CASSTSPAWETQYF. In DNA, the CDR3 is TGTGCCAGCAGCACCTCCCCGGCGTGGGAGACCCAGTACTTC.

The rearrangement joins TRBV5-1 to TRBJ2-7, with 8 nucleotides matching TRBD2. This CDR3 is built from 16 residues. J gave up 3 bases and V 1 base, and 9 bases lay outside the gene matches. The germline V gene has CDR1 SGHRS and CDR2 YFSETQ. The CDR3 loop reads CASSLLAGGLNYEQYF. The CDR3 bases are TGCGCCAGCAGCTTGTTGGCGGGGGGTCTTAACTACGAGCAGTACTTC.

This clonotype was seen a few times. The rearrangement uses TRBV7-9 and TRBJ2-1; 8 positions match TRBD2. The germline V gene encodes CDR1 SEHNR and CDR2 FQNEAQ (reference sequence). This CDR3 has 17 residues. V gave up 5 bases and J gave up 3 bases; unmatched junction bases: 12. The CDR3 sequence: CASSAGRVSGDYNEQFF. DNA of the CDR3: TGTGCCAGCAGCGCCGGGCGGGTTAGCGGGGACTACAATGAGCAGTTCTTC.

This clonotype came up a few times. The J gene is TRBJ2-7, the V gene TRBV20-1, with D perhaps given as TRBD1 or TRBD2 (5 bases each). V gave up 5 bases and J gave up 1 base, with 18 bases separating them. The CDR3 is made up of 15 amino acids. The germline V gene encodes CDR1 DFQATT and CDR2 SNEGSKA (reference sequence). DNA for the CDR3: TGCAGTGCTCCTCAGGCGTTTGGGGGTTCCTACGAGCAGTACTTC. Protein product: CSAPQAFGGSYEQYF.

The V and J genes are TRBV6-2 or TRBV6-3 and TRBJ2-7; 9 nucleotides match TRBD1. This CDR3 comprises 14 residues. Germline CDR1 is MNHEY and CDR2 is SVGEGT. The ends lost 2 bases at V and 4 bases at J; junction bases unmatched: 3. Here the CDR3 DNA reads TGTGCCAGCAGTTACATCGGACAGGGGTACGAGCAGTACTTC. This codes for CASSYIGQGYEQYF.

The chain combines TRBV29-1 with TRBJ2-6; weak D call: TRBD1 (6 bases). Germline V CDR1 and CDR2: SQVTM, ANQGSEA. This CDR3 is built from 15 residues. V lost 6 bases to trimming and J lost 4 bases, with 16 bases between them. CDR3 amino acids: CSVAPGATGANVLTF. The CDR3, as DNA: TGCAGCGTCGCCCCAGGGGCGACCGGGGCCAACGTCCTGACTTTC.

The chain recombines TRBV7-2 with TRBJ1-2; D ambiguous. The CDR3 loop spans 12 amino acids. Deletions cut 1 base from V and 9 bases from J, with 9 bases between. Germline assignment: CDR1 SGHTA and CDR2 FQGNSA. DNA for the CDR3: TGTGCCAGCAGCTTAGGAGGTGTGCGCTACACCTTC. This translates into CASSLGGVRYTF.

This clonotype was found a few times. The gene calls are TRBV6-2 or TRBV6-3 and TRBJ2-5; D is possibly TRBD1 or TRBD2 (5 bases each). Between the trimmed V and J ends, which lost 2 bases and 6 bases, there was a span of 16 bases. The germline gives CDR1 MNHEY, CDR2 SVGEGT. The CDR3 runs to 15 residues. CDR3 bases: TGTGCCAGCAGTTACGAGGGGATAAGGACGAAGACCCAGTACTTC. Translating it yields CASSYEGIRTKTQYF.

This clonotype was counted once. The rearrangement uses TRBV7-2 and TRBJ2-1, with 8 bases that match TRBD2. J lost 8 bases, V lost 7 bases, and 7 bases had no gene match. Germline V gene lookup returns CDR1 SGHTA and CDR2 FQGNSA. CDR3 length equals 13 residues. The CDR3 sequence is CASINHGRDEQFF. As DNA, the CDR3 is TGTGCCAGCATCAACCACGGGAGGGATGAGCAGTTCTTC.

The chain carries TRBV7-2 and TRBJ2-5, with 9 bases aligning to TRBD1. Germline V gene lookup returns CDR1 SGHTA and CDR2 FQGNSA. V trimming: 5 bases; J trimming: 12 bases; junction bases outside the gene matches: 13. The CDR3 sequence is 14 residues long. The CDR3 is CASSPGTGNYVEYF. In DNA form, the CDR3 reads TGTGCCAGCAGCCCTGGGACAGGGAATTATGTGGAGTACTTC. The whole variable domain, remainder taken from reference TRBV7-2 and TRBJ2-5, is GAGVSQSPSNKVTEKGKDVELRCDPISGHTALYWYRQSLGQGLEFLIYFQGNSAPDKSGLPSDRFSAERTGGSVSTLTIQRTQQEDSAVYLCASSPGTGNYVEYFGPGTRLLVL.

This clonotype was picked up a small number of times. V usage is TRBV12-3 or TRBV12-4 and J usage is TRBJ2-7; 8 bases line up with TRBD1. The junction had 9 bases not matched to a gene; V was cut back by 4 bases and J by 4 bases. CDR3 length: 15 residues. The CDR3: CASSSGTGSPYEQYF. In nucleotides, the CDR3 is TGTGCCAGCAGTTCCGGGACAGGATCGCCATACGAGCAGTACTTC.

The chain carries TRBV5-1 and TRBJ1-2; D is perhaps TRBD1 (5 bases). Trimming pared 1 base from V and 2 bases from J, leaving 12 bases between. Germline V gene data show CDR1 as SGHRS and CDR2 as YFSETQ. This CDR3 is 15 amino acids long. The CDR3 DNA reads TGCGCCAGCAGCTTGTCCTCAGGGTCCAACTATGGCTACACCTTC. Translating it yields CASSLSSGSNYGYTF.

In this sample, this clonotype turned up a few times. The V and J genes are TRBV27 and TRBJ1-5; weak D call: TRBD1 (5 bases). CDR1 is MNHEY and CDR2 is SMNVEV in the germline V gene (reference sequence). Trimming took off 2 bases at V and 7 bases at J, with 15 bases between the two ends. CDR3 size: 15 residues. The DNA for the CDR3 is TGTGCCAGCAGTTTAACCGGTGGGGCCGCGCAGCCCCAGCATTTT. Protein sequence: CASSLTGGAAQPQHF.

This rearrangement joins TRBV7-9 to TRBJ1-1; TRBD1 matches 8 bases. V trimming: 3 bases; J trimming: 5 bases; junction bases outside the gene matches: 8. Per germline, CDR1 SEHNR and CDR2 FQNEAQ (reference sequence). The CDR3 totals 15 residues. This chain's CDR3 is CASSLMTGVQTEAFF. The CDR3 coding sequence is TGTGCCAGCAGCTTGATGACAGGGGTCCAGACTGAAGCTTTCTTT.

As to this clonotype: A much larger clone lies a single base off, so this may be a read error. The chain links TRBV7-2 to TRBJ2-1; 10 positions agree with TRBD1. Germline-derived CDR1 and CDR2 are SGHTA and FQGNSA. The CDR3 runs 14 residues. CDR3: CASSRSTGGDERFF. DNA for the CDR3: TGTGCCAGCAGCCGATCGACAGGGGGCGATGAGCGGTTCTTC.